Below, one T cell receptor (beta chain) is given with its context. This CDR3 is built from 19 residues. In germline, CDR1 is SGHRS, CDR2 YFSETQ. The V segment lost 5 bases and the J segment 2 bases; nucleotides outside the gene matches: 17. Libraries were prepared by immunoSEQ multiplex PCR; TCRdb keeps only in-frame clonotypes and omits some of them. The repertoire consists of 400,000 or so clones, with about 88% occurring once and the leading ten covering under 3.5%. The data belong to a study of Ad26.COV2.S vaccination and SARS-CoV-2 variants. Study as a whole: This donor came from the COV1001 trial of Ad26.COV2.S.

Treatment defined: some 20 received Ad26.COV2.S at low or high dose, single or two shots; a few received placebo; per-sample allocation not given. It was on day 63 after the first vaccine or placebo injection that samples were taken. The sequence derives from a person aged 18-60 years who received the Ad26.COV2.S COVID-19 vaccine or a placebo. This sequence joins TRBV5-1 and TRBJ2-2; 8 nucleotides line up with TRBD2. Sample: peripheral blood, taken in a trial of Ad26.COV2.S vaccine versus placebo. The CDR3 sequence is CASRPGLTLAGHNTGELFF. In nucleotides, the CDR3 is TGCGCCAGCAGGCCTGGGTTGACATTAGCGGGGCACAACACCGGGGAGCTGTTTTTT.